Described below is a single T cell receptor beta chain sequence and its context. It lacks a known antigen. Per-base quality was not reported, and no clone a single base away is much larger than it. This specimen comes from a study of CD8+ T cells in alopecia areata listed by TCRdb under 2018. In terms of the full investigation: Treated patients were enrolled in an open-label pilot trial of oral tofacitinib at 5 to 10 mg twice daily for moderate-to-severe alopecia areata. Biopsies were taken from tofacitinib-treated patients at baseline and at 4 and 24 weeks of treatment, and a later scalp biopsy was taken in several of the tofacitinib-treated patients. Patients received tofacitinib for 6 to 18 months and were then followed off drug for 6 months to check for delayed response and recurrence. Human TCRbeta sequencing covered scalp tissue and sorted CD4+ and CD8+ peripheral blood T cells from patchy and totalis/universalis alopecia areata patients and healthy controls. Scalp clonality was compared across normal scalp (n=4), patchy alopecia areata scalp (n=8), and alopecia totalis/universalis scalp (n=8). RNA was obtained with the PAXgene miRNA kit for fixed scalp, the miRNeasy kit for PBMCs, and the RNeasy kit for mouse skin. To study T cell clonal expansion in alopecia areata, the researchers applied high-throughput TCRbeta sequencing to both the C3H/HeJ mouse model and human patients. TCRbeta CDR3 regions were amplified by immunoSEQ multiplex PCR using 35 Vbeta forward and 13 Jbeta reverse primers.

The research as a whole found: TCR sequences shared between patients were less clear than in mice, possibly partly because of HLA diversity in the patient population. Compared with normal scalp, lesional scalp, particularly in alopecia totalis/universalis, had higher clonality and more expanded CD8+ clones, which suggests antigenic drive. Unlike mouse skin, which is dominated by gammadelta T cells, normal human skin has resident alphabeta T cells that are also sequenced, and this complicates analysis of the scalp TCR repertoire.

Via the germline V gene, CDR1 is SNHLY and CDR2 FYNNEI. The CDR3 contains 15 residues, cysteine and phenylalanine counted. Only the CDR3 region is kept as DNA, spanning 45 bases read in frame from base 1. The trim is 7 bases for V and 0 bases for J, with a gap of 13 bases between the germline ends. This specimen's time point label, interpreted: baseline before oral tofacitinib. Lesional scalp punch biopsies and peripheral blood were obtained from alopecia areata patients. After PBMCs were isolated by density centrifugation and stained for CD3, CD4 and CD8, a FACSAria was used to sort CD4+ and CD8+ T cells. Library preparation was by the immunoSEQ multiplex PCR assay. RNA was extracted from all samples and reverse transcribed into cDNA, which served as template for TCR sequencing. SuperScript III was used for first-strand cDNA synthesis, primed with a 2:1 mix of oligo-dT and random hexamers. A synthetic immune receptor repertoire was used to measure amplification bias, and any remaining bias was corrected computationally. The authors processed their data as follows. Raw reads were preprocessed to remove errors, and CDR3 was defined by IMGT conventions from the conserved cysteine to phenylalanine. Clonality was calculated as 1 minus Shannon entropy normalized by log2 of the number of productive unique TCRs. Whether each scalp clone was CD4 or CD8 was inferred by checking scalp TCRbeta sequences against the CD4 and CD8 repertoires from sorted blood. What TCRdb holds here is the immuneACCESS table cut down to in-frame rearrangements. Part of the clones is not present; checked against another copy, under half of the missing clones reflect an unresolved V gene, and the others are unexplained. V and J calls and clone size are as listed in that table; D and trimming were resolved from the DNA. The sample records fewer than 200,000 clones, over 50% of which are singletons. The ten top clones hold roughly 14% of the sample.

The rearrangement combines TRBV2 with TRBJ2-1; the D gene is not confidently resolved. This clonotype was sampled from a human donor with alopecia areata. Here the sequenced sample was CD4+ T cells sorted from blood, taken at week 0. The base sequence is TGTGCCAGCATCGAAGGGCTGAGCTCCTACAATGAGCAGTTCTTC. This gives the protein CASIEGLSSYNEQFF.